This paragraph covers one T cell receptor (beta chain) sequence. The CDR3 contains 13 residues. Germline V gene lookup returns CDR1 LNHDA and CDR2 SQIVND (reference sequence). J gave up 5 bases and V 6 bases, and 4 bases lay outside the gene matches. This entry is derived from a study of T cell clones after liver transplantation. Assay: immunoSEQ multiplex PCR; the TCRdb copy retains only in-frame clones and omits some. The sample records roughly 62,000 clones, 70% to 80% being singletons. The rearrangement joins TRBV19 to TRBJ1-1; TRBD1 aligns across 9 bases. The specimen comprised CD4+ T cells from blood, sampled at the roughly 15-month timepoint. This TCR was recovered from a human patient who received a liver transplant. The graft donor may have contributed some T cells. The CDR3 spells CASSGTGRTEAFF. The CDR3, as DNA: TGTGCCAGTAGCGGGACAGGGCGAACTGAAGCTTTCTTT.